These 2 T cell receptor beta chains share one sample of origin, sequenced in a study of PD-L1 blockade in urothelial cancer. The data were produced by immunoSEQ multiplex PCR, yet TCRdb's version contains in-frame clones alone and is incomplete. The sample shows 70,000 or so clones, roughly nine tenths of them seen only once. The sequencing here drew on PBMCs, taken around atezolizumab (anti-PD-L1) treatment. The source of these receptors is a man in his 60s with urothelial cancer.

For the CDR3, the DNA is TGTGCCAGCAGTTTTAAGCTTTCGTCCGGGAATCAGCCCCAGCATTTT. Its protein is CASSFKLSSGNQPQHF. The J gene is TRBJ1-5, the V gene TRBV28; unclear D gene. CDR3 size: 16 residues. V lost 3 bases and J lost 4, with 16 bases in between. Germline CDR1 MDHEN, CDR2 SYDVKM.

The V and J genes are TRBV7-8 and TRBJ1-3; D remains unclear. This CDR3 has 15 residues. V lost 9 bases, J lost 3 bases, and 18 bases lay in between. Looked up from germline, CDR1 is SGHVS and CDR2 is FQNEAQ. CDR3 loop: CASVPGRGGGNTIYF. The CDR3 nucleotides read TGTGCCAGTGTCCCCGGTCGGGGAGGTGGAAACACCATATATTTT.